These 6 T cell receptor beta chains share one sample of origin, sequenced in a study of T cell responses to AZD1222 COVID-19 vaccine. Profiled with immunoSEQ multiplex PCR; TCRdb holds only in-frame clones, not every one. Here the sample spans more than 110,000 clones, 80% to 90% being singletons. Here the sequenced sample was peripheral blood, taken on day 0 of AZD1222 vaccination. These receptors all come from an adult in good health.

This clone was recorded once. The chain couples TRBV2 to TRBJ1-3; D gene unclear. V lost 4 bases and J 7 bases, leaving 8 bases between the germline ends. The CDR3 consists of 12 residues. In germline, CDR1 is SNHLY, CDR2 FYNNEI. CDR3 nucleotide sequence: TGTGCCAGCAGTGGAGTGGGGAACACCATATATTTT. Translation gives CASSGVGNTIYF.

CDR3 residues: CASSSQRGEDGYTF. The CDR3 nucleotides read TGCGCCAGCAGCTCTCAACGGGGGGAAGATGGCTACACCTTC. This rearrangement joins TRBV5-1 to TRBJ1-2; tentatively, D is TRBD1 (5 bases). The V end lost 3 bases, the J end lost 6 bases, and 15 bases lay between the germline ends. Germline-derived CDR1 and CDR2 are SGHRS and YFSETQ. This CDR3 region has 14 residues.

This clone was found a few times. The sample has other DNA sequences that encode this CDR3 too. DNA for the CDR3: TGTGCCAGCAGTTTATGGGGCCGTAGCACAGATACGCAGTATTTT. Protein sequence: CASSLWGRSTDTQYF. The V call is TRBV28, the J call TRBJ2-3; D is unresolved. Germline values: CDR1 MDHEN, CDR2 SYDVKM. With 0 bases removed from V and 0 bases from J, the gap between germline ends came to 7 bases. The CDR3 is 15 residues long.

This clone was counted once. The chain recombines TRBV30 with TRBJ1-6; D might be TRBD1 (5 bases). Germline V lookup: CDR1 GTSNPN, CDR2 SVGIG (reference sequence). The CDR3 has 15 amino acids. Trimming removed 0 bases at V and 3 bases at J, with 9 bases between. Written as DNA, the CDR3 is TGTGCCTGGAGTGTATTGGACAACTATAATTCACCCCTCCACTTT. The encoded protein is CAWSVLDNYNSPLHF.

This sequence joins TRBV24-1 and TRBJ2-2; D gene uncertain. Germline lookup yields CDR1 KGHDR and CDR2 SFDVKD. Deletions cut 4 bases from V and 1 base from J, with 9 bases between. The CDR3 consists of 15 residues. The CDR3 DNA sequence: TGTGCCACCAGTGACCCACGGCAGAACACCGGGGAGCTGTTTTTT. Protein sequence: CATSDPRQNTGELFF.

The chain has TRBV7-2 and TRBJ1-5, with a possible D match to TRBD1 (6 bases). The germline gives CDR1 SGHTA, CDR2 FQGNSA. Trimming left V 1 base short and J 2 bases short, with 12 bases between. This CDR3 contains 16 residues. The CDR3 DNA reads TGTGCCAGCAGCTTAGGTTCAGGGGTAGGCAATCAGCCCCAGCATTTT. Residues: CASSLGSGVGNQPQHF.